These 21 T cell receptor beta chains originate from one sample sequenced in a study of T-cell reconstitution after alpha-beta-depleted transplantation in children. Unique molecular identifiers were used in preparing the TCRbeta library. TCRdb reprocessed the PCR reads via MiXCR and lists one record per CDR3 protein. The repertoire holds around 140,000 distinct CDR3 sequences, with around 8.8% as singletons. The source material was PBMCs, mostly from graft donor cells, sampled 180 days after TCRalphabeta/CD19-depleted stem cell transplant. The source of these receptors is a female patient between 2 and 15 years old who had a stem cell transplant for congenital amegakaryocytic thrombocytopenia, so the T cells may come from the graft donor.

The genes are TRBV6-1 and TRBJ2-4; D not resolved. The CDR3 runs to 12 residues. V shed 0 bases and J shed 9 bases, with 6 bases lying between them. Per germline, CDR1 MNHNS and CDR2 SASEGT. The CDR3 sequence: CASSEARGIQYF. The CDR3 DNA is TGTGCCAGCAGTGAAGCACGTGGCATTCAGTACTTC.

The CDR3 DNA follows: TGTGCCAGCACCCCTCGGAGGCCTAGCACAGATACGCAGTATTTT. This gives the protein CASTPRRPSTDTQYF. The chain joins TRBV28 to TRBJ2-3, with a possible D match to TRBD2 (5 bases). CDR3 length: 15 residues. CDR1 MDHEN and CDR2 SYDVKM come from the germline V gene. Deletions cut 7 bases from V and 0 bases from J, with 14 bases between.

There are many counts of this clonotype. The chain employs TRBV28 and TRBJ1-2; the match to TRBD1 covers 12 bases. The V gene end was trimmed by 11 bases and the J gene end by 6 bases; junction bases not matched to a gene: 7. The CDR3 extends over 13 amino acids. Germline loops: CDR1 MDHEN, CDR2 SYDVKM. The CDR3 reads CAASGQGANGYTF. For the CDR3, the DNA is TGTGCCGCCTCGGGACAGGGGGCGAATGGCTACACCTTC.

The sample holds many counts of this clonotype. The J gene is TRBJ2-7, the V gene TRBV7-6; D may be TRBD1 (5 bases). Germline V gene sequence: CDR1 SGHVS, CDR2 FNYEAQ. The CDR3 consists of 12 residues. Trimming left V 3 bases short and J 6 bases short, with 9 bases between. CDR3: CASSLPQGEQYF. The CDR3 DNA is TGTGCCAGCAGCTTGCCCCAGGGCGAGCAGTACTTC.

This clonotype has more than one count but fewer than ten. The J gene is TRBJ2-5, the V gene TRBV2; D assignment may be TRBD1 or TRBD2 (5 bases each). Per germline, CDR1 SNHLY and CDR2 FYNNEI. This CDR3 region has 13 residues. V shed 8 bases and J shed 3 bases, with 13 bases lying between them. The CDR3 spells CASRAGREETQYF. CDR3 coding DNA: TGTGCCAGCCGAGCAGGGCGGGAAGAGACCCAGTACTTC.

The chain joins TRBV12-3 or TRBV12-4 to TRBJ1-1; D perhaps matches TRBD1 (6 bases). V was clipped by 3 bases and J by 5 bases, with 10 bases between them. The CDR3 loop spans 13 amino acids. The CDR3 loop reads CASSFHRDTEAFF. The CDR3 DNA follows: TGTGCCAGCAGTTTTCACAGGGATACTGAAGCTTTCTTT.

This clonotype was counted many times. The rearrangement joins TRBV10-3 to TRBJ2-3; D uncertain. The CDR3 has 14 amino acids. Germline V gene sequence: CDR1 ENHRY, CDR2 SYGVKD. Trimming pared 3 bases from V and 0 bases from J, leaving 7 bases between. CDR3 region: CAISDPDSTDTQYF. The CDR3 nucleotides read TGTGCCATCAGTGATCCCGACAGCACAGATACGCAGTATTTT.

The V gene is TRBV5-1, the J gene TRBJ2-7; 9 bases agree with TRBD2. CDR1 and CDR2 (germline): SGHRS, YFSETQ. Trimming removed 4 bases from V and 4 bases from J; junction bases left unmatched: 6. CDR3 size: 14 residues. CDR3: CASSSSGRGYEQYF. The CDR3, as DNA: TGCGCCAGCAGCAGTAGCGGGAGAGGTTACGAGCAGTACTTC.

The chain uses TRBV20-1 and TRBJ2-7; 7 bases agree with TRBD1. Germline V gives CDR1 DFQATT, CDR2 SNEGSKA (reference sequence). V lost 4 bases to trimming and J lost 0 bases; unmatched junction nucleotides: 3. The CDR3 extends over 13 amino acids. This CDR3 is CSAITGVSYEQYF. As DNA, the CDR3 is TGCAGTGCTATAACAGGGGTCTCCTACGAGCAGTACTTC.

Many counts were recorded for this clonotype. This sequence joins TRBV20-1 and TRBJ2-7; a weak D match, TRBD1 (5 bases). V was shortened by 6 bases and J by 3 bases, with 15 bases between the two germline ends. This CDR3 region has 13 residues. Per the germline V gene, CDR1 is DFQATT and CDR2 is SNEGSKA (reference sequence). CDR3 in DNA: TGCAGTGCCCGAAGGCCAGGGCTCTACGAGCAGTACTTC. Its protein product is CSARRPGLYEQYF.

This clonotype was counted a few times. The chain has TRBV20-1 and TRBJ2-1; possibly TRBD2 for D (6 bases). CDR1 is DFQATT and CDR2 is SNEGSKA in the germline V gene (reference sequence). The CDR3 is 15 residues long. Trimming took off 0 bases at V and 4 bases at J, with 13 bases between the two ends. The CDR3 sequence is CSARDPAGGYNEQFF. The CDR3 nucleotides are TGCAGTGCTAGAGATCCGGCTGGGGGGTACAATGAGCAGTTCTTC.

The chain couples TRBV18 to TRBJ1-1; D is uncertain. In germline, CDR1 is KGHSH, CDR2 LQKENI. CDR3 length equals 15 residues. V was shortened by 3 bases and J by 1 base, with 12 bases between the two germline ends. As DNA, the CDR3 is TGTGCCAGCTCACCCAACCCTTTGGGGAACACTGAAGCTTTCTTT. It codes for CASSPNPLGNTEAFF.

This clonotype has a handful of counts. V and J are TRBV29-1 and TRBJ2-1; 7 bases map to TRBD2. The CDR3 totals 16 residues. Germline CDR1 SQVTM, CDR2 ANQGSEA. V lost 5 bases to trimming and J lost 7 bases; unmatched junction nucleotides: 17. The CDR3 sequence: CSVPEGRRESANEQFF. The CDR3 coding sequence is TGCAGCGTTCCGGAGGGGAGGCGGGAGTCGGCTAATGAGCAGTTCTTC.

CDR3 nucleotide sequence: TGTGCCAGCAGCTACCGGGACCGCCCCGCTAACTATGGCTACACCTTC. Translating it yields CASSYRDRPANYGYTF. V is TRBV5-6 and J is TRBJ1-2, with a tentative D call TRBD1 (5 bases). Germline-derived CDR1 and CDR2 are SGHDT and YYEEEE. The CDR3 totals 16 residues. The V end was cut by 3 bases, the J end by 0 bases, with 15 bases between.

The chain links TRBV4-1 to TRBJ2-4; maybe TRBD2 (5 bases). V was cut by 1 base and J by 0 bases, with 16 bases left in between. Germline loops: CDR1 MGHRA, CDR2 YSYEKL. The CDR3 runs 18 residues. CDR3 sequence reads: CASSQGTLGVLAKNIQYF. In nucleotides, the CDR3 is TGCGCCAGCAGCCAAGGAACACTGGGAGTCCTAGCCAAAAACATTCAGTACTTC.

The table lists this clonotype with many counts. This chain connects TRBV5-1 to TRBJ2-7, with 9 bases aligning to TRBD1. Germline V gene data show CDR1 as SGHRS and CDR2 as YFSETQ. V shed 0 bases, J shed 2 bases, and the junction held 3 bases outside the gene matches. The CDR3 length is 15 residues. The CDR3 coding sequence is TGCGCCAGCAGCTTGGGGGACAGGGACCCCTACGAGCAGTACTTC. Protein: CASSLGDRDPYEQYF.

The table lists this clonotype with a few counts. CDR3: CASSLTFGTNYGYTF. The CDR3 DNA reads TGTGCCAGCAGTTTGACGTTTGGGACCAACTATGGCTACACCTTC. The chain couples TRBV12-3 or TRBV12-4 to TRBJ1-2; D may be TRBD1 (5 bases). Trimming pared 3 bases from V and 2 bases from J, leaving 13 bases between. This CDR3 region has 15 residues.

This clonotype was recorded at least ten times. The V gene is TRBV5-1, the J gene TRBJ1-2; D is perhaps TRBD1 (6 bases). Trimming stripped 2 bases from V and 4 bases from J, with 21 bases between. The CDR3 extends over 17 amino acids. CDR1 is SGHRS, CDR2 YFSETQ, per germline. CDR3 sequence reads: CASSLGRSGHPGYGYTF. CDR3 nucleotide sequence: TGCGCCAGCAGCTTAGGGAGATCGGGACATCCCGGCTATGGCTACACCTTC.

This chain links TRBV5-1 with TRBJ1-4, with D perhaps matching TRBD1 (5 bases). The CDR3 contains 15 residues. Germline V gene sequence: CDR1 SGHRS, CDR2 YFSETQ. Deletions cut 0 bases from V and 4 bases from J, with 10 bases between. The CDR3 DNA reads TGCGCCAGCAGCTTGGTTGGGCAGGGTAATGAAAAACTGTTTTTT. Its protein is CASSLVGQGNEKLFF.

This clonotype was seen ten or more times. The chain is built from TRBV20-1 and TRBJ2-7; D is unclear. The CDR3 is 12 amino acids. CDR1 and CDR2 from the germline V gene are DFQATT and SNEGSKA (reference sequence). V dropped 5 bases and J dropped 4 bases, with 12 bases sitting between them. This CDR3 is CSAGQTVYEQYF. CDR3 DNA: TGCAGTGCTGGTCAGACTGTTTACGAGCAGTACTTC.

This clonotype was seen more than once but under ten times. The V and J genes are TRBV12-3 or TRBV12-4 and TRBJ2-1; perhaps TRBD2 as D (6 bases). V was shortened by 8 bases and J by 2 bases, with 13 bases between the two germline ends. There are 14 residues in the CDR3. The CDR3 nucleotides are TGTGCCAGCCTTTCCCGGGGGACCTACAATGAGCAGTTCTTC. Its protein is CASLSRGTYNEQFF.